This T cell receptor beta chain stems from a study of regulatory and conventional T cells in RAG deficiency. Study conclusions and caveats: Omenn patients showed >75% Treg-Tconv overlap and shorter CDR3 lengths.

On this clone: The antigen remains unidentified.

V was clipped by 4 bases and J by 4 bases, with 13 bases between them. The CDR3 contains 14 residues. Germline-derived CDR1 and CDR2 are MNHEY and SVGAGI. Regulatory T cells were sorted from blood as CD4+ CD25-high CD127-low cells. Generated by immunoSEQ multiplex PCR, the TCRdb table keeps only in-frame clones and is missing some. The sample shows roughly 7,800 clones, around 93% of them seen only once. The data also belong to a second study, concerning regulatory T cells. From that paper: The primer mix had 52 TRBV and 13 TRBJ primers. In patients, unique TRB V-J pairs were restricted and V/J usage skewed, especially in Tregs.

The V and J genes are TRBV6-5 and TRBJ1-2; possible D gene TRBD1, 5 bases. Specimen: CD127- CD25+ CD4+ Tregs sorted from blood. This TCR was recovered from a human donor in good health. CDR3 bases: TGTGCCAGCAGTTCTAGATTGGGGGGCTATGGCTACACCTTC. Residues: CASSSRLGGYGYTF.